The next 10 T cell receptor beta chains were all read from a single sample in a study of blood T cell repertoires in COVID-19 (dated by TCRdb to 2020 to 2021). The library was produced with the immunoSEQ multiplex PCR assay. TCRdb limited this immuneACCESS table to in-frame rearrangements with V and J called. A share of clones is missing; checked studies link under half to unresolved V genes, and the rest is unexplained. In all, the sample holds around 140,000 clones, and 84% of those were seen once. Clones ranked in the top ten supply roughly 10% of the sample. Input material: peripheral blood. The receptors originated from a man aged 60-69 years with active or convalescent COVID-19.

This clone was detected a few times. CDR3 sequence reads: CSVAAVRTEAFF. CDR3 nucleotides: TGCAGCGTTGCGGCGGTTCGCACTGAAGCTTTCTTT. The V call is TRBV29-1, the J call TRBJ1-1; D unclear. Germline V lookup: CDR1 SQVTM, CDR2 ANQGSEA. V was clipped by 4 bases and J by 4 bases, with 10 bases between them. The CDR3 contains 12 residues.

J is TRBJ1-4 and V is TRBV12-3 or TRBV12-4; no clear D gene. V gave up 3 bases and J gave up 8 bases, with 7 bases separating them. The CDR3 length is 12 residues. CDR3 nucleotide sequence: TGTGCCAGCAGTTTTCCCGGGGAAAAACTGTTTTTT. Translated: CASSFPGEKLFF.

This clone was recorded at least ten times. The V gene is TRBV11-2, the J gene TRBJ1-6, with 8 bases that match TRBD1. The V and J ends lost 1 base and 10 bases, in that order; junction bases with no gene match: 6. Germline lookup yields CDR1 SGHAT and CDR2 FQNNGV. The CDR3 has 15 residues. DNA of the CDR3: TGTGCCAGCAGCTTAGCAGGGGCAGGGGGCTCACCCCTCCACTTT. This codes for CASSLAGAGGSPLHF.

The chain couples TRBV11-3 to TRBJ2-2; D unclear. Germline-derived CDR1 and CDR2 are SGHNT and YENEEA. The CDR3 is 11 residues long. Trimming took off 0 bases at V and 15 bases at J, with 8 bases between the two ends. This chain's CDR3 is CASSLEPTLFF. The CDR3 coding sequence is TGTGCCAGCAGCTTAGAGCCAACTTTGTTTTTT.

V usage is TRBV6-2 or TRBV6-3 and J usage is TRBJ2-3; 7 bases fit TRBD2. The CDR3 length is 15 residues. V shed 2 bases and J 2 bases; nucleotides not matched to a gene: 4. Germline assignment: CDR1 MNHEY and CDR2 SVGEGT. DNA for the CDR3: TGTGCCAGCAGTTACGTGGCGGGAGCCACAGATACGCAGTATTTT. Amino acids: CASSYVAGATDTQYF.

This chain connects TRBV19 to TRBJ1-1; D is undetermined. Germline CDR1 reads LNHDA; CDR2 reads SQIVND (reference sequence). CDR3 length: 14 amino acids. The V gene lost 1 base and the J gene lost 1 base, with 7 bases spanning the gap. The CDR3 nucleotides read TGTGCCAGTAGTATAGGAGGAGAGAACACTGAAGCTTTCTTT. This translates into CASSIGGENTEAFF.

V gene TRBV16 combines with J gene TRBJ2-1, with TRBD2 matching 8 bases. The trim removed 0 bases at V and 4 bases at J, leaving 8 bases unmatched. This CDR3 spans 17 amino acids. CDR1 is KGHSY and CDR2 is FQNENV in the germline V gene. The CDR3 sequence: CASSQSLQAGGYNEQFF. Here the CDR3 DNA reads TGTGCCAGCAGCCAATCCCTCCAGGCGGGGGGATACAATGAGCAGTTCTTC.

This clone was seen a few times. CDR3 bases: TGTGCCAGCAGCCCGACAGGGGGCGAGCAGTACGTC. Translation: CASSPTGGEQYV. The chain employs TRBV2 and TRBJ2-7; TRBD1 aligns across 9 bases. Germline assignment: CDR1 SNHLY and CDR2 FYNNEI. Germline trimming cut 6 bases from V and 6 bases from J; bases unmatched to any gene: 3. CDR3 length: 12 residues.

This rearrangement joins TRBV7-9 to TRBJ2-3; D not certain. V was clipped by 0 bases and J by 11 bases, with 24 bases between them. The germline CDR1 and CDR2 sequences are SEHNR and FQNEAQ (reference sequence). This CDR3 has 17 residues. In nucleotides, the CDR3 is TGTGCCAGCAGCTTAGCCGGCGCCCAATGGAGCAAGGAGCAGCAGTATTTT. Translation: CASSLAGAQWSKEQQYF.

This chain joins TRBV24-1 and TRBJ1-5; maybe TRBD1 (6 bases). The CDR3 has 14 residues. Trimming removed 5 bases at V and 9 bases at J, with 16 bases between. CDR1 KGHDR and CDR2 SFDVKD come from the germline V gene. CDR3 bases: TGTGCCACCAGTGGGCAGGGGCAATGGCTGCCCCAGCATTTT. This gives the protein CATSGQGQWLPQHF.